The TCR beta chain under discussion was sequenced for a study of blood T cell repertoires in COVID-19 (dated by TCRdb to 2020 to 2021). General notes on the study: Samples from collaborators originated in the United States, Italy and Spain and spanned both the acute and convalescent phases of COVID-19. A freely available public database, intended as a resource for researchers studying the immune response to SARS-CoV-2, is where the repertoires were released. The samples were drawn from two sources: the first 160 participants of the ongoing ImmuneRACE study, and approximately 1,300 subjects contributed by 6 global collaborators. The material from the prospective study consisted of cDNA or gDNA derived from T cells, B-cell-depleted T cells, or PBMCs. Where available, HLA class I and class II types were taken from metadata supplied by the sample provider and were not determined by assay-based typing. The sample metadata nearly always contained a de-identified subject ID, COVID-19 status, age in years and sex. The dataset comprised deeply sampled blood TCRbeta repertoires from subjects exposed to, actively infected with, or recovered from COVID-19. Paper-wide results and their limitations: Clinical and demographic metadata were provided uncurated, with the amount varying by source and participant.

Regarding this clone: What this receptor recognizes is not known. No much larger clone exists at a distance of one base, and base qualities are not known.

Each collaborating institution followed its own protocols to collect whole blood in K2EDTA tubes. For TCRbeta analysis, collaborator samples were shipped as frozen whole blood, as isolated PBMCs, or as DNA extracted from either sample type. TCRbeta CDR3 regions were amplified from genomic DNA using the immunoSEQ Assay, a bias-controlled multiplex PCR. In the original analysis: The number of nucleated cells in each sample was estimated from the amplification of reference gene primers within the assay. To quantify the absolute abundance of each unique TCRbeta CDR3 rearrangement, sequence reads were collapsed and filtered. Productive Simpson clonality was computed per sample as the square root of Simpson's diversity index over productive rearrangements. The clones in this table, taken by TCRdb from immuneACCESS, are in-frame only. Not every clone is retained; where verified, under half of the shortfall comes from an unresolved V gene, and the cause of the rest is unknown. The V and J calls and clone size are taken from that table; D and trimming were inferred from the DNA. The table for this sample lists 95,000 or so clones; around 74% of them were counted only once. The biggest ten clones account for approximately 18% of the sample.

Sequencing was performed on peripheral blood. The clonotype originates from a woman older than 75 with active or convalescent COVID-19.

CDR3 region: CASSPTGNKLTQYF. The sequenced DNA is TGTGCCAGCAGTCCGACAGGGAATAAGCTTACGCAGTATTTT. The chain couples TRBV28 to TRBJ2-3; 7 bases in the middle match TRBD1. The germline V end is reduced by 5 bases and the J end by 8 bases; junction bases left unmatched: 10. Reading from cysteine to phenylalanine, the CDR3 counts 14 amino acids. Only the CDR3 DNA is retained, 42 bases long and in frame from the first base. The germline V gene supplies CDR1 MDHEN and CDR2 SYDVKM. When the CDR3 is completed using the reference TRBV28 and TRBJ2-3 genes on either side, the full variable domain is DVKVTQSSRYLVKRTGEKVFLECVQDMDHENMFWYRQDPGLGLRLIYFSYDVKMKEKGDIPEGYSVSREKKERFSLILESASTNQTSMYLCASSPTGNKLTQYFGPGTRLTVL.